The entry below describes one T cell receptor beta chain. Its antigen is still unknown. TCR beta sequences were obtained from blood CD8+ and CD4+ T cells. The TEMRA cells underwent FACS enrichment, while the CD8+ and CD4+ T cells underwent negative isolation. The sample belongs to a study of CD8 T cells in Susac syndrome. Findings and caveats of the study: As the study acknowledged, the number of individuals in its TCR sequencing and HLA analysis was relatively small.

Germline assignment: CDR1 SGHTA and CDR2 FQGNSA. This CDR3 contains 16 residues. After removal of 5 bases from V and 2 bases from J, the junction contained 7 bases not matched to a gene. RNA was extracted with the RNeasy kit, and a quantity of 0.5 to 1 ug was reverse transcribed using random hexamers. Coverage of TCR beta CDR3 amplification by immunoSEQ multiplex PCR extended to 54 Vbeta and 13 Jbeta. TCRdb reanalysed the immunoSEQ multiplex PCR reads using MiXCR and keeps one entry per CDR3 protein. The sample lists around 200,000 distinct CDR3 sequences, approximately 95% occurring once. This clonotype was obtained from a human donor with multiple sclerosis. The sample taken for sequencing was CD4+ T cells from PBMCs. J is TRBJ2-1 and V is TRBV7-2; TRBD1 aligns across 9 bases. The CDR3 sequence: CASSPPGQGPYNEQFF. The CDR3, as DNA: TGTGCCAGCAGCCCCCCCGGACAGGGGCCCTACAATGAGCAGTTCTTC. The full variable domain, rest sourced from reference TRBV7-2 and TRBJ2-1, is GAGVSQSPSNKVTEKGKDVELRCDPISGHTALYWYRQSLGQGLEFLIYFQGNSAPDKSGLPSDRFSAERTGGSVSTLTIQRTQQEDSAVYLCASSPPGQGPYNEQFFGPGTRLTVL.